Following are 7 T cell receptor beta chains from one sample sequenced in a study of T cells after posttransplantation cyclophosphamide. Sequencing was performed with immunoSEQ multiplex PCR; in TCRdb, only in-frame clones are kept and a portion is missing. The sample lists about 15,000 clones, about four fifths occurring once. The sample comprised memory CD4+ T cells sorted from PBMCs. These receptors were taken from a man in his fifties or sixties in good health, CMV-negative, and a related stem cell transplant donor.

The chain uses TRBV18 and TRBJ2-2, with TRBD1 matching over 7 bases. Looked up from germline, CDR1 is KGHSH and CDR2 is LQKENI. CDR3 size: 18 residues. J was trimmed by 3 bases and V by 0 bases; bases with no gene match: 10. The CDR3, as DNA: TGTGCCAGCTCACCACCGGGCCCACAACAGGGGCACACCGGGGAGCTGTTTTTT. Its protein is CASSPPGPQQGHTGELFF. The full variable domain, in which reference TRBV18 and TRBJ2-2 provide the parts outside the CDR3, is NAGVMQNPRHLVRRRGQEARLRCSPMKGHSHVYWYRQLPEEGLKFMVYLQKENIIDESGMPKERFSAEFPKEGPSILRIQQVVRGDSAAYFCASSPPGPQQGHTGELFFGEGSRLTVL.

The chain's CDR3 is CASSSSGQAGLGYTF. DNA of the CDR3: TGTGCCAGCAGCTCGTCGGGACAGGCAGGGCTTGGCTACACCTTC. The chain is built from TRBV5-5 and TRBJ1-2; 8 bases match TRBD1. The CDR3 loop spans 15 amino acids. CDR1 and CDR2 (germline): SGHKS, YYEKEE (reference sequence). The junction had 11 bases not matched to a gene; V was cut back by 3 bases and J by 7 bases.

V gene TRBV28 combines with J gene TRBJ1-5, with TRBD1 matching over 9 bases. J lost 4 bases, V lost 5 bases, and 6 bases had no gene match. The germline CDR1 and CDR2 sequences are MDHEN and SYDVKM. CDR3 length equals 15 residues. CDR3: CASSPRDRVNQPQHF. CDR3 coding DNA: TGTGCCAGCAGTCCCCGGGACAGGGTGAATCAGCCCCAGCATTTT. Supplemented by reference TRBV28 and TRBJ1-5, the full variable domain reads DVKVTQSSRYLVKRTGEKVFLECVQDMDHENMFWYRQDPGLGLRLIYFSYDVKMKEKGDIPEGYSVSREKKERFSLILESASTNQTSMYLCASSPRDRVNQPQHFGDGTRLSIL.

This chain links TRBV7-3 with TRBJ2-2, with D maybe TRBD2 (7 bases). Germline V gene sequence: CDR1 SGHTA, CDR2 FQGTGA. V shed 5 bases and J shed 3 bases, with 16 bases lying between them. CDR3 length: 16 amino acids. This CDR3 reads CASSPSRGPDTGELFF. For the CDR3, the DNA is TGTGCCAGCAGCCCGTCGCGGGGGCCGGACACCGGGGAGCTGTTTTTT.

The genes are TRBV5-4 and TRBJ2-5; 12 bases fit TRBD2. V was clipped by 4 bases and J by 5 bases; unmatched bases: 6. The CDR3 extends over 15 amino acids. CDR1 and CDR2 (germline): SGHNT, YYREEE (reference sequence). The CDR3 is CASSRLAGAGETQYF. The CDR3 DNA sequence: TGTGCCAGCAGCCGACTAGCGGGAGCGGGTGAGACCCAGTACTTC.

The CDR3 DNA follows: TGTGCCAGCAGGCGATCGGGACAGGGGATCTACAATGAGCAGTTCTTC. Its translation: CASRRSGQGIYNEQFF. The chain joins TRBV6-6 to TRBJ2-1; 10 nucleotides agree with TRBD1. V was pared by 6 bases and J by 3 bases, with 8 bases of the junction left unmatched. The CDR3 contains 16 residues. Germline V gene lookup returns CDR1 MNHNY and CDR2 SVGAGI (reference sequence).

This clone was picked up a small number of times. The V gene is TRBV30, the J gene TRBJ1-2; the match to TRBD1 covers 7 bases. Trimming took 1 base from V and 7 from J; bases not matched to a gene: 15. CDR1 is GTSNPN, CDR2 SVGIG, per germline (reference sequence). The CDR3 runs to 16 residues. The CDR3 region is CAWSAPDRAWGFGYTF. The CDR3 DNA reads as TGTGCCTGGAGTGCCCCCGACAGGGCCTGGGGATTTGGCTACACCTTC.